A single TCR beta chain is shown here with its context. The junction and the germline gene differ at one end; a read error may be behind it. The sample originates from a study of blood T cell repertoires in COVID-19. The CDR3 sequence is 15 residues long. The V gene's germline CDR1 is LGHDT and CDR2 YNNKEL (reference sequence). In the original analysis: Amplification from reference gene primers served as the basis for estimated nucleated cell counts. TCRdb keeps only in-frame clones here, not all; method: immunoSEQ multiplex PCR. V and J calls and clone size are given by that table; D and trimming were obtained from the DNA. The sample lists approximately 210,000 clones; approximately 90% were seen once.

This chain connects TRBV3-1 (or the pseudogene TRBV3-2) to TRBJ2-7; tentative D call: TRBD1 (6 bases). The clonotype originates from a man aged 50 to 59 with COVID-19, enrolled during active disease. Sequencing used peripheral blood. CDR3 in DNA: TGTGCCAGCAGCCAAGACTCAGGGGTCTCCCACGAGCAGTACTTC. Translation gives CASSQDSGVSHEQYF.